This T cell receptor beta chain was observed in a study of shared clonotypes between healthy human individuals. A deep-level run was used for the assay. Generated by immunoSEQ multiplex PCR, the TCRdb table keeps only in-frame clones and is missing some. The table shows roughly 530,000 clones, with 95% to 97% occurring only once. In the case of this clone: Its antigen is currently unknown.

The CDR3 sequence is 14 residues long. Trimming cost V 8 bases and J 3 bases; bases outside gene matches: 6. Germline CDR1 MDHEN, CDR2 SYDVKM. Notes on the study in general: Represented genetic and exposure-history diversity was restricted by having few donors. It was anticipated that sequencing depth would influence how many clonotypes donors shared.

The TCR sequence derives from a woman in her thirties in good health. The rearrangement joins TRBV28 to TRBJ2-2; TRBD2 agrees at 7 bases. The material sequenced was naive CD4+ T cells sorted from blood. Subset reported: CD45RA+ positively selected. The CDR3 nucleotides are TGTGCCAGCTCACTTAGCGGGTACACCGGGGAGCTGTTTTTT. It codes for CASSLSGYTGELFF.